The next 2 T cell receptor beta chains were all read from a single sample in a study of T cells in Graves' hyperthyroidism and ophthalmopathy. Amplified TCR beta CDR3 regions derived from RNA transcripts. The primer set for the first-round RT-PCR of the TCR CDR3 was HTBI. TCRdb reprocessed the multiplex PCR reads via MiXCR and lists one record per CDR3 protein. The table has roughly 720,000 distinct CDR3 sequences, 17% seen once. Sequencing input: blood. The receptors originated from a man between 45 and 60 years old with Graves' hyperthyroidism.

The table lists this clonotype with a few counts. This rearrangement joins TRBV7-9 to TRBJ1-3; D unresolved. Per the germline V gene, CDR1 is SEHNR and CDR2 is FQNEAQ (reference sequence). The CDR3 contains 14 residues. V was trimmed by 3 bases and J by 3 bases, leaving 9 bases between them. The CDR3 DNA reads TGTGCCAGCAGCTTTAACCGGGATGGAAACACCATATATTTT. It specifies CASSFNRDGNTIYF.

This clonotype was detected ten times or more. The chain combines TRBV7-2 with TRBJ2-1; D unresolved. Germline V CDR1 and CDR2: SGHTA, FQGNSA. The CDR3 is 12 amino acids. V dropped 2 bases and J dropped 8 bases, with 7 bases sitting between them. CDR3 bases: TGTGCCAGCAGCTTAATGAAGGATGAGCAGTTCTTC. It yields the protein CASSLMKDEQFF.